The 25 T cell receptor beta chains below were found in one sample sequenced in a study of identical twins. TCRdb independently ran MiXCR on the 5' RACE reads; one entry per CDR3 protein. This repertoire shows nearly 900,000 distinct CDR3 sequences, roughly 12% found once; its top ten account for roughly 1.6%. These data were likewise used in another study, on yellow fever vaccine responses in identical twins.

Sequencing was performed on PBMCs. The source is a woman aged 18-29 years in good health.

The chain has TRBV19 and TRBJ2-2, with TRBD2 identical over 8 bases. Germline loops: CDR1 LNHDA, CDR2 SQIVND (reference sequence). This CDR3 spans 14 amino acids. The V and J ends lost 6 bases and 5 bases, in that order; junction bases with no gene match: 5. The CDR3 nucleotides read TGTGCCAGTAGCCGTATAGCGGGGACCGGGGAGCTGTTTTTT. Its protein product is CASSRIAGTGELFF.

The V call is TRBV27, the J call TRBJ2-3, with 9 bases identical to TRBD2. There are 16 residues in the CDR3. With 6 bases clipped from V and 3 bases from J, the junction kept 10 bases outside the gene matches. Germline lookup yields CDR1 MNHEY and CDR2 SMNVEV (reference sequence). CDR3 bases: TGTGCCAGCAGCCTAGGCGGGGGGGCCATGACAGATACGCAGTATTTT. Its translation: CASSLGGGAMTDTQYF.

CDR3 loop: CSASPPWDRESPDSYNEQFF. CDR3 DNA sequence: TGCAGTGCTAGCCCCCCCTGGGATCGGGAGTCTCCGGACTCCTACAATGAGCAGTTCTTC. The chain employs TRBV20-1 and TRBJ2-1; tentatively, D is TRBD2 (6 bases). The ends were cut back, 3 bases at V and 0 bases at J, with 27 bases in the middle. Germline CDR1 and CDR2: DFQATT and SNEGSKA (reference sequence). This CDR3 region has 20 residues.

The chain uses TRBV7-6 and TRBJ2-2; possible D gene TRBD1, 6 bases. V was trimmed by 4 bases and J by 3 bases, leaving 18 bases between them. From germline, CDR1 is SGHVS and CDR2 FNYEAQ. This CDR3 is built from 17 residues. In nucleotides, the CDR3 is TGTGCCAGCAGCTACCAACAGGACAGAAGGGACACCGGGGAGCTGTTTTTT. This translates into CASSYQQDRRDTGELFF.

CDR3 residues: CASSRTGRGEETQYF. The CDR3 coding sequence is TGTGCCAGCAGCCGAACAGGGAGGGGTGAGGAGACCCAGTACTTC. The gene calls are TRBV6-1 and TRBJ2-5; weak D call: TRBD2 (7 bases). Germline loops: CDR1 MNHNS, CDR2 SASEGT. Trimming took 6 bases from V and 5 from J, leaving 19 bases between them. This CDR3 contains 15 residues.

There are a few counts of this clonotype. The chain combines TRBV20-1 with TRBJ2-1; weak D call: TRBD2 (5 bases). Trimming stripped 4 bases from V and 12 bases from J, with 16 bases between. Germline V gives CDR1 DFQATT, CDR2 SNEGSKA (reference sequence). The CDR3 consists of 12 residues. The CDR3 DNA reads TGCAGTGCTACCCCGGGGAACGTAGGGCAGTTCTTC. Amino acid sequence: CSATPGNVGQFF.

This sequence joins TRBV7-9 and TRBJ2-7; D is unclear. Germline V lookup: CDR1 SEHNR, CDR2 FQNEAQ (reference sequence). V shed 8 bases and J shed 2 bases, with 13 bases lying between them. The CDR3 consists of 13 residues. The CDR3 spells CASGPAGPYEQYF. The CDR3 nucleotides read TGTGCCAGCGGACCGGCCGGCCCCTACGAGCAGTACTTC.

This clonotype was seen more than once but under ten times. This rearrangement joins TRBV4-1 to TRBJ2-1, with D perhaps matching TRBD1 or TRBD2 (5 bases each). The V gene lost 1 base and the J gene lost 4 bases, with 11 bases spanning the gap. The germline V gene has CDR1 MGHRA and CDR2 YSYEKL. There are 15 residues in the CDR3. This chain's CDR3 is CASSQAGTTYNEQFF. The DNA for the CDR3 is TGCGCCAGCAGCCAAGCCGGGACGACGTACAATGAGCAGTTCTTC.

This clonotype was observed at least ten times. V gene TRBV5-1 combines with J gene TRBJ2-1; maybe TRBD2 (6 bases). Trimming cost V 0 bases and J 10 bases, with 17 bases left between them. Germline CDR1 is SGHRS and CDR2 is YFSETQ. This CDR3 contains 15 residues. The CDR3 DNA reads TGCGCCAGCAGCTTGGAAGGCGGGGTTGTCAAGGAGCAGTTCTTC. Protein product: CASSLEGGVVKEQFF.

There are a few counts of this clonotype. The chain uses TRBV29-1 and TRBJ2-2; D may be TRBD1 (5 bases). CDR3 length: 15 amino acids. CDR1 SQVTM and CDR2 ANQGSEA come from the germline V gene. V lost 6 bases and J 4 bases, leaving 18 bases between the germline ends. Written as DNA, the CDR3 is TGCAGCGTCCGGCAGGGATCGAAGGGCACCGGGGAGCTGTTTTTT. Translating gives CSVRQGSKGTGELFF.

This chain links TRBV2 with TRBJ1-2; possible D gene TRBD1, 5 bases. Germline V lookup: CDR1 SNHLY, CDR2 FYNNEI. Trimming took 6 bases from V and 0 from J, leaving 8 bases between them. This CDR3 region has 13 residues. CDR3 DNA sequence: TGTGCCAGCAGGACAGAAGCTAACTATGGCTACACCTTC. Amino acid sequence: CASRTEANYGYTF.

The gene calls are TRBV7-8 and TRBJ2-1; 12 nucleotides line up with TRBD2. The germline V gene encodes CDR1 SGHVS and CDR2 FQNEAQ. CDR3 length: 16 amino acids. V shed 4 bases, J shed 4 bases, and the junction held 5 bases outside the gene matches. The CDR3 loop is CASSSTLAGGYNEQFF. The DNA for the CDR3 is TGTGCCAGCAGCTCAACACTAGCGGGGGGATACAATGAGCAGTTCTTC.

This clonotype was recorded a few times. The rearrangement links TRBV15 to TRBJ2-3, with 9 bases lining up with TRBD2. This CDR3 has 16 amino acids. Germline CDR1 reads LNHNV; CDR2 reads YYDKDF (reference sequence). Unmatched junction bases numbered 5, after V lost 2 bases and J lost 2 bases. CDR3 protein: CATSRSSGNPTDTQYF. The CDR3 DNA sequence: TGTGCCACCAGCAGATCTAGCGGGAACCCCACAGATACGCAGTATTTT.

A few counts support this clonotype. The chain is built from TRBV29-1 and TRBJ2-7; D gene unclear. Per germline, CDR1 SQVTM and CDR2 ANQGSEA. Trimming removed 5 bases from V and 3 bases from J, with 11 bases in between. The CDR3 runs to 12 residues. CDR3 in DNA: TGCAGCGTTCGGACCTTCCACTACGAGCAGTACTTC. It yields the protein CSVRTFHYEQYF.

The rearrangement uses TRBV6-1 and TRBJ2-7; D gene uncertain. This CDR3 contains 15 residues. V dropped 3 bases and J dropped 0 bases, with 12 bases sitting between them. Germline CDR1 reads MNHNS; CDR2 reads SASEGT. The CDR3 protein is CASSDLRASSYEQYF. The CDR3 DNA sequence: TGTGCCAGCAGTGACCTCAGAGCCTCCTCCTACGAGCAGTACTTC.

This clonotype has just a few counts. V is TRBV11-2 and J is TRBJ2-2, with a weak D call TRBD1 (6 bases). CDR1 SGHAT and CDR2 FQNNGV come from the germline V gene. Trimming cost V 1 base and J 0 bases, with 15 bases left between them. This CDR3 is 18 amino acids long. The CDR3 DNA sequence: TGTGCCAGCAGCTTAGGAGACAGGTTCAACGCGAACACCGGGGAGCTGTTTTTT. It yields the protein CASSLGDRFNANTGELFF.

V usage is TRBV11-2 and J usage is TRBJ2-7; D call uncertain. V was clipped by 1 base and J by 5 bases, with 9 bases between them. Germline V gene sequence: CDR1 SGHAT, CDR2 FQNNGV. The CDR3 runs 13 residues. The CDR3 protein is CASSLVRANEQYV. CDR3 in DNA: TGTGCCAGCAGCTTAGTTCGAGCTAACGAGCAGTACGTC.

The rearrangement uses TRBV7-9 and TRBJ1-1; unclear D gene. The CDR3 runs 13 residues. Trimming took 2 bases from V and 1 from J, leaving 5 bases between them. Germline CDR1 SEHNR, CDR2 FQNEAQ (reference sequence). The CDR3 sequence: CASSLHSNTEAFF. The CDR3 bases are TGTGCCAGCAGCTTACATTCGAACACTGAAGCTTTCTTT.

The CDR3 nucleotides read TGTGCCAGCAGCCAAGGGACTTCCGGGTATGAGCAGTTCTTC. Translation gives CASSQGTSGYEQFF. V and J are TRBV13 and TRBJ2-1; possible D gene TRBD2, 6 bases. CDR3 length: 14 residues. Germline CDR1 is PRHDT and CDR2 is FYEKMQ (reference sequence). Between the trimmed V and J ends, which lost 5 bases and 8 bases, there was a span of 16 bases.

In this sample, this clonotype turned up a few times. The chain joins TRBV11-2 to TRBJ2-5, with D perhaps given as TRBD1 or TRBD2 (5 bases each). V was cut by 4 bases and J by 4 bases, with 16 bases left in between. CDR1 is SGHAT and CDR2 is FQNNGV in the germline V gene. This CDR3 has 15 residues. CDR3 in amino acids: CASSSEGPPPETQYF. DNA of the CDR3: TGTGCCAGCAGCTCCGAGGGACCGCCCCCAGAGACCCAGTACTTC.

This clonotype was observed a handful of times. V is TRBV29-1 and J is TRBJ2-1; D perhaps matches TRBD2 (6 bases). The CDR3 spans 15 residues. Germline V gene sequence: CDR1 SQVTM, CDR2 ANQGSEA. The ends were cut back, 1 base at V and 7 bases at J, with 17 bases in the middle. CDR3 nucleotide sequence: TGCAGCGTTGAAGGCGGGGCCCTCCGGGGGAATGAGCAGTTCTTC. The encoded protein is CSVEGGALRGNEQFF.

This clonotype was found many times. The CDR3: CASSFPGLAASEQYF. DNA for the CDR3: TGTGCCAGCAGTTTCCCGGGACTAGCGGCATCCGAGCAGTACTTC. The chain carries TRBV28 and TRBJ2-7; 11 positions match TRBD2. This CDR3 has 15 residues. Germline CDR1 is MDHEN and CDR2 is SYDVKM. The junction had 7 bases not matched to a gene; V was cut back by 3 bases and J by 6 bases.

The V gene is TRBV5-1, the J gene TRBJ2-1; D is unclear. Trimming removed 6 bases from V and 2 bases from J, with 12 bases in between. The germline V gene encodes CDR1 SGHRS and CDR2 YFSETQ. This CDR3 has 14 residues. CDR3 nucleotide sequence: TGCGCCAGCACCTTCTACGCCCCCTACAATGAGCAGTTCTTC. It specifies CASTFYAPYNEQFF.

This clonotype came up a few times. The CDR3 loop is CASSQGGSHNEQFF. For the CDR3, the DNA is TGTGCCAGCAGCCAAGGGGGATCCCACAATGAGCAGTTCTTC. The V call is TRBV28, the J call TRBJ2-1; perhaps TRBD1 as D (6 bases). CDR3 length: 14 residues. Per the germline V gene, CDR1 is MDHEN and CDR2 is SYDVKM. V was shortened by 6 bases and J by 5 bases, with 14 bases between the two germline ends.

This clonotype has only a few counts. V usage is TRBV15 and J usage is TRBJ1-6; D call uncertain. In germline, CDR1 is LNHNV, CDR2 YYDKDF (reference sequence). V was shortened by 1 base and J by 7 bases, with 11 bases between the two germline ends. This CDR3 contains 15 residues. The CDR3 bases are TGTGCCACCAGCAGAGTGGTCCAGATCAATTCACCCCTCCACTTT. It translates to CATSRVVQINSPLHF.